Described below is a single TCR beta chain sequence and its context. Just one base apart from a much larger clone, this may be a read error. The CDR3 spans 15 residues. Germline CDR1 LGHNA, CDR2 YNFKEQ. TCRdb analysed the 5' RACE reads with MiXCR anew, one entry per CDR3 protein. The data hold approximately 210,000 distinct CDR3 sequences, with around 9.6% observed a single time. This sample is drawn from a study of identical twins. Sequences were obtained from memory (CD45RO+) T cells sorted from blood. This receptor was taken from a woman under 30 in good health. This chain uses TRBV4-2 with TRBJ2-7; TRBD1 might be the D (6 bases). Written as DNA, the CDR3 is TGTGCCAGCAGCCAAGAGATAACAGGGACCTACAAGCAGTACTTC. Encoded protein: CASSQEITGTYKQYF.